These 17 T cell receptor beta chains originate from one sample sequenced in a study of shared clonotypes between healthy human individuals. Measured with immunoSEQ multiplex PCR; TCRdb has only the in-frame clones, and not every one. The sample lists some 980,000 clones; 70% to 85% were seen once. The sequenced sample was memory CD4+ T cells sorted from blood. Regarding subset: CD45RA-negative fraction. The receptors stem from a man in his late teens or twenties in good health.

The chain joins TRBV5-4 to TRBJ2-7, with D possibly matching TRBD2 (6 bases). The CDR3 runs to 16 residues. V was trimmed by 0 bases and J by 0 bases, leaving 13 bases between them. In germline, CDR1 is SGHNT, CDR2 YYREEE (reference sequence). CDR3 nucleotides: TGTGCCAGCAGCTTGGGCGGGGTGGGGAACTCCTACGAGCAGTACTTC. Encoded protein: CASSLGGVGNSYEQYF.

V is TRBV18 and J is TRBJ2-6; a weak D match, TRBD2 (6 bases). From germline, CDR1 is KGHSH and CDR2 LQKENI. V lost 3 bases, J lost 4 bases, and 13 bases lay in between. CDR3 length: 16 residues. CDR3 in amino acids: CASSPLGGAGANVLTF. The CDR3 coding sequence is TGTGCCAGCTCACCCCTCGGCGGGGCAGGGGCCAACGTCCTGACTTTC.

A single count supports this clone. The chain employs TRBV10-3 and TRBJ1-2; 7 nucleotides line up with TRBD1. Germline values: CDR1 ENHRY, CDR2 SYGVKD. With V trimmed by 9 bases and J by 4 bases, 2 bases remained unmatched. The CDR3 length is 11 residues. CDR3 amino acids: CAMGDSYGYTF. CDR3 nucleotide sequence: TGTGCCATGGGGGACAGCTATGGCTACACCTTC.

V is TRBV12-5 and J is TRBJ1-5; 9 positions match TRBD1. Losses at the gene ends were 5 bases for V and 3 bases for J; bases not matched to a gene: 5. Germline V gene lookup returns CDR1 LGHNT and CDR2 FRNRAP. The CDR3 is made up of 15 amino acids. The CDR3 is CASGRGQGTNQPQHF. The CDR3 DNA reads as TGTGCTAGTGGTCGCGGACAGGGGACCAATCAGCCCCAGCATTTT. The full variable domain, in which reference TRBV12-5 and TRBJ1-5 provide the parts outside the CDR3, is DARVTQTPRHKVTEMGQEVTMRCQPILGHNTVFWYRQTMMQGLELLAYFRNRAPLDDSGMPKDRFSAEMPDATLATLKIQPSEPRDSAVYFCASGRGQGTNQPQHFGDGTRLSIL.

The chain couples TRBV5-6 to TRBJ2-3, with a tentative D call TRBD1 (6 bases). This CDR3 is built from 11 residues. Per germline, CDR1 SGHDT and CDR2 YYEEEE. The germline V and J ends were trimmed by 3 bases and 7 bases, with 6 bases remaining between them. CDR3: CASSWDNTQYF. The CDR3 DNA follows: TGTGCCAGCAGCTGGGACAATACGCAGTATTTT.

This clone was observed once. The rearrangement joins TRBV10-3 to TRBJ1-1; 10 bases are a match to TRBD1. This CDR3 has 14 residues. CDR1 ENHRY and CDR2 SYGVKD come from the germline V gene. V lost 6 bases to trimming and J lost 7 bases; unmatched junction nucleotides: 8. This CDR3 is CAISPDRGNSEAFF. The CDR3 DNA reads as TGTGCCATCAGCCCGGACAGGGGGAATAGTGAAGCTTTCTTT.

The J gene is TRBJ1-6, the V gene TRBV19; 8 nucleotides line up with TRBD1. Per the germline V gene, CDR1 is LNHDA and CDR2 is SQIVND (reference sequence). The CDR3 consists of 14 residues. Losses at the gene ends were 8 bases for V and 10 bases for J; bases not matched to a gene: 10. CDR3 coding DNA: TGTGCCAGTCGAATCTCAGGGGGCTCATCACCCCTCCACTTT. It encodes CASRISGGSSPLHF.

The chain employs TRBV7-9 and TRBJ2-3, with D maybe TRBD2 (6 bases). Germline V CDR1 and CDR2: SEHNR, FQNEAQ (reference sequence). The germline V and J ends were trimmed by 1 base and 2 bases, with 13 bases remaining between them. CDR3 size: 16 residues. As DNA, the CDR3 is TGTGCCAGCAGCTTAGGTGCGGCGGGACCCACAGATACGCAGTATTTT. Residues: CASSLGAAGPTDTQYF.

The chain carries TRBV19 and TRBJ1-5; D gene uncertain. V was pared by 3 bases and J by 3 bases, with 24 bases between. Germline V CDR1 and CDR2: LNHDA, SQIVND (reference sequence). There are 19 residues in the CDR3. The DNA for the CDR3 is TGTGCCAGTAGTATCCGAAAGAAAGGATTCGGATTAAACAATCAGCCCCAGCATTTT. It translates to CASSIRKKGFGLNNQPQHF.

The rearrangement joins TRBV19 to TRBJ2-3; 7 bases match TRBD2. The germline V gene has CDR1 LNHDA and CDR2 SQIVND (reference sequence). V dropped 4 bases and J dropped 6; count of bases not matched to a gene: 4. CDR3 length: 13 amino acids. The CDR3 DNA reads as TGTGCCAGTAGTAAAAGACTAGCCGATACGCAGTATTTT. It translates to CASSKRLADTQYF.

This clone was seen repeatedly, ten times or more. CDR3 in amino acids: CSVEIRDRGTF. CDR3 DNA sequence: TGCAGCGTAGAGATCAGAGATCGGGGCACCTTC. The chain has TRBV29-1 and TRBJ1-2; D not resolved. The ends were cut back, 6 bases at V and 13 bases at J, with 18 bases in the middle. The V gene's germline CDR1 is SQVTM and CDR2 ANQGSEA. CDR3 length: 11 residues.

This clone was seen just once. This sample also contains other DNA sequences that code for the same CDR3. For the CDR3, the DNA is TGTGCCAGCAGCCCCAGACGGACCCAAGAGACCCAGTACTTC. It encodes CASSPRRTQETQYF. V gene TRBV7-2 combines with J gene TRBJ2-5; no definite D call. Trimming shortened V by 5 bases and J by 1 base, and 11 bases separated the two germline ends. CDR1 SGHTA and CDR2 FQGNSA come from the germline V gene. The length of the CDR3 is 14 residues.

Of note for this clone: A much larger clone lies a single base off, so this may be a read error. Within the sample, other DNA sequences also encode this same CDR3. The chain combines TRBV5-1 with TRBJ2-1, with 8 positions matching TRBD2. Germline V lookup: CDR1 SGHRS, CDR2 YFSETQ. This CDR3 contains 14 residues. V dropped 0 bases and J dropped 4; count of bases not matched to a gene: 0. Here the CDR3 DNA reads TGCGCCAGCAGCTTGGGCGGGAGGTACAATGAGCAGTTCTTC. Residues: CASSLGGRYNEQFF. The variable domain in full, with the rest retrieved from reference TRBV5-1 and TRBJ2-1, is KAGVTQTPRYLIKTRGQQVTLSCSPISGHRSVSWYQQTPGQGLQFLFEYFSETQRNKGNFPGRFSGRQFSNSRSEMNVSTLELGDSALYLCASSLGGRYNEQFFGPGTRLTVL.

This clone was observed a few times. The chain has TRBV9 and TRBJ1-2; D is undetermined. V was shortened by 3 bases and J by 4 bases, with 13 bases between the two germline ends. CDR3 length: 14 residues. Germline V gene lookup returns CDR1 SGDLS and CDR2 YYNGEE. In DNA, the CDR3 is TGTGCCAGCAGCGAGTCCGCAGACGCCTATGGCTACACCTTC. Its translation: CASSESADAYGYTF.

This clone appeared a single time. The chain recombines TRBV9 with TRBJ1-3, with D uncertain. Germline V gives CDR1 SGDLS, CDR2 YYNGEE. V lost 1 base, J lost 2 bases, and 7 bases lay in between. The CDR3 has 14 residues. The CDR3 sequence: CASSVPGAGNTIYF. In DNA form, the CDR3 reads TGTGCCAGCAGCGTACCCGGAGCTGGAAACACCATATATTTT.

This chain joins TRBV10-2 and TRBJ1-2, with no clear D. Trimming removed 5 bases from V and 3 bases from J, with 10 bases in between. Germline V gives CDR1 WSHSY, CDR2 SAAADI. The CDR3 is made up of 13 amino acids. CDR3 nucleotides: TGCGCCAGCAGTAGGGAACCCTACTATGGCTACACCTTC. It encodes CASSREPYYGYTF.

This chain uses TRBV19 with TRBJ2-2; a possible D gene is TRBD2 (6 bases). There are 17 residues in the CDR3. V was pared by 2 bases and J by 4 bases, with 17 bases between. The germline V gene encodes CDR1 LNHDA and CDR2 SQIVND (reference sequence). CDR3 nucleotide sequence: TGTGCCAGTAGTATAAAATCCGGAGGGGTGGTCACCGGGGAGCTGTTTTTT. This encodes CASSIKSGGVVTGELFF.